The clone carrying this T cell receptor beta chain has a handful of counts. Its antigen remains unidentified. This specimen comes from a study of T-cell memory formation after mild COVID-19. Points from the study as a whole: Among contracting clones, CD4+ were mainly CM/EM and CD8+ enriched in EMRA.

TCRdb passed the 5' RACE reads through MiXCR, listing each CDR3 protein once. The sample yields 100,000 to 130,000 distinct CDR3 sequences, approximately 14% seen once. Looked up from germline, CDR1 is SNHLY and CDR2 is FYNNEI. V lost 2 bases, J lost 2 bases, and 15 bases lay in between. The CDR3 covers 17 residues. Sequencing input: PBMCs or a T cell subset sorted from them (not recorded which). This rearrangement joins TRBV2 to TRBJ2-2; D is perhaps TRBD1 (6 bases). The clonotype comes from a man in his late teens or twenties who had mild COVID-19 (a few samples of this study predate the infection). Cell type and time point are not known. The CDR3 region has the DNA TGTGCCAGCAGTGAATCGGTGGGGGCAGTCAACACCGGGGAGCTGTTTTTT. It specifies CASSESVGAVNTGELFF.